This is a list of T cell receptor beta chains from one sample in a study of blood T cell repertoires in COVID-19. TCRdb's copy holds only in-frame clones and misses some; the assay was immunoSEQ multiplex PCR. The data contain 210,000 or so clones, roughly four fifths of them singletons. The material sequenced was peripheral blood. These receptors were collected from a woman aged 70-85 years with active or convalescent COVID-19. Both conserved end residues are part of each CDR3. D genes are given only for firm matches. Clone size is not always given. Where it is, it says once, few, many or a class for expanded clones.

TRBJ2-1 - TRBV6-5 few TGTGCCAGCAGTAACCCGCAGCGGGCCTACAATGAGCAGTTCTTC CASSNPQRAYNEQFF
TRBJ2-3 TRBD2 TRBV3-1/TRBV3-2 - TGTGCCAGCAGCCAAGACATCACTAGCGGGAGGGTAAATACGCAGTATTTT CASSQDITSGRVNTQYF
TRBJ1-1 - TRBV7-8 - TGTGCCAGCAAAGGGACACTGGGACGCACTGAAGCTTTCTTT CASKGTLGRTEAFF
TRBJ2-6 TRBD1 TRBV29-1 - TGCAGCGTCGTACAGGGGGCGTGGAGCTCTGGGGCCAACGTCCTGACTTTC CSVVQGAWSSGANVLTF
TRBJ2-3 TRBD1 TRBV27 - TGTGCCAGCAGTGCCCAGACAGGGGGCCTTGGCACAGATACGCAGTATTTT CASSAQTGGLGTDTQYF
TRBJ2-2 TRBD2 TRBV19 - TGTGCCAGTAGGATCGACTTAGCGGGAGGCCCCAACACCGGGGAGCTGTTTTTT CASRIDLAGGPNTGELFF
TRBJ2-7 TRBD1 TRBV6-6 - TGTGCCAGCAGACCCGGACAGGGGGAACGCGAGCAGTACTTC CASRPGQGEREQYF
TRBJ2-7 TRBD1 TRBV4-1 many TGCGCCAGCAGCCAAGATTCCGGACAGGGGTCCCACGAGCAGTACTTC CASSQDSGQGSHEQYF
TRBJ2-7 TRBD2 TRBV5-1 - TGCGCCAGCAGGAGGGGACTAGCGGGACCCGAGCAGTACTTC CASRRGLAGPEQYF
TRBJ2-1 TRBD2 TRBV7-9 once TGTGCCAGCAGCCCTAGCGGGAGCGGCAATGAGCAGTTCTTC CASSPSGSGNEQFF
TRBJ1-1 - TRBV18 - TGTGCCAGCTCACCACTAACGGTATACACTGAAGCTTTCTTT CASSPLTVYTEAFF
TRBJ2-5 - TRBV2 - TGTGCCAGCAGTGTACTCCAAGAGACCCAGTACTTC CASSVLQETQYF
TRBJ2-1 TRBD1 TRBV7-9 few TGTGCCAGCAACCTAGGGACAGGGCGAGAGCAGTTCTTC CASNLGTGREQFF
TRBJ2-7 TRBD2 TRBV19 - TGTGCCAGTAACCCGGGACTAGCGGGTATACGGGAGCAGTACTTC CASNPGLAGIREQYF
TRBJ2-1 TRBD2 TRBV27 - TGTGCCAGCAGTTCCTCTTGGGCTAGCGGGAGACCGAGCTCCTACAATGAGCAGTTCTTC CASSSSWASGRPSSYNEQFF
TRBJ2-4 - TRBV6-2/TRBV6-3 - TGTGCCAGCAGTCCCGTTAGGGGATCCCGAGCCAAAAACATTCAGTACTTC CASSPVRGSRAKNIQYF
TRBJ1-6 - TRBV28 few TGTGCCAGCCAGGGAGAAGACAGGCGGGTGGTTCCCCTCCACTTT CASQGEDRRVVPLHF
TRBJ1-2 - TRBV5-1 - TGCGCCAGCAGCCATTATGGCTACACCTTC CASSHYGYTF
TRBJ2-1 TRBD2 TRBV6-5 - TGTGCCGCGGGGACTAGCGGCGTCCCTAATGAGCAGTTCTTC CAAGTSGVPNEQFF
TRBJ2-3 - TRBV2 - TGTGCCAGCAGGGGGGCAGGGGAACGGACAGATACGCAGTATTTT CASRGAGERTDTQYF
TRBJ1-1 - TRBV7-3 - TGTGCCAGCAGCTTAACGGAGGTATCTGAAGCTTTCTTT CASSLTEVSEAFF
TRBJ2-7 TRBD1 TRBV19 - TGTGCCAGTAGTGCCGCAGGGACAGGGAACGAGCAGTACTTC CASSAAGTGNEQYF
TRBJ1-4 - TRBV3-1/TRBV3-2 - TGTGCCAGCAGCCAAGCAGGAATCGGGGGTGAAAAACTGTTTTTT CASSQAGIGGEKLFF
TRBJ2-3 TRBD2 TRBV9 - TGTGCCAGCAGCGCCGTGGGGACTAGCGGGAGGAGGGGCACAGATACGCAGTATTTT CASSAVGTSGRRGTDTQYF
TRBJ2-5 TRBD1 TRBV7-9 once TGTGCCAGCAGCTTCACTCCGGGACAGGGGTTGGAGACCCAGTACTTC CASSFTPGQGLETQYF
TRBJ2-7 - TRBV9 - TGTGCCAGCAGCCCAGAGGGAAGACTGGGTCGGTCGGGCCCTCCCTACGAGCAGTACTTC CASSPEGRLGRSGPPYEQYF
TRBJ1-5 - TRBV7-8 - TGTGCCAGCAGCACCCGAGACAGGCATCAGCCCCAGCATTTT CASSTRDRHQPQHF
TRBJ2-3 - TRBV27 - TGTGCCAGCAGAAAGGACCCGAGGGGGAGTGCAACAGATACGCAGTATTTT CASRKDPRGSATDTQYF
TRBJ2-5 TRBD2 TRBV5-6 - TGTGCCAGCAGCTTTCTAGCGGGAGGAAAAGGAGGGACCCAGTACTTC CASSFLAGGKGGTQYF